One sample yielded the 9 T cell receptor beta chains listed below, sequenced in a study of regulatory T cells in long-lasting Graves disease. The sample's time point: newly diagnosed GD, antithyroid drugs for less than 3 months. Preparation of the TCR library used RNA extracted from PBMCs. CDR3-region Arm-PCR and iRepertoire HTBI primers produced the TCR beta libraries. One entry per CDR3 protein results from TCRdb running MiXCR on the multiplex PCR reads. The sample lists over 200,000 distinct CDR3 sequences, around 18% occurring once. The sample here was peripheral blood mononuclear cells (PBMCs), taken at new diagnosis, from a patient treated with antithyroid drugs. Receptors originate from a female donor with Graves disease.

This clonotype was counted at least ten times. The chain is built from TRBV24-1 and TRBJ1-1; possible D gene TRBD1, 6 bases. The CDR3 covers 16 residues. Looked up from germline, CDR1 is KGHDR and CDR2 is SFDVKD. V was shortened by 5 bases and J by 6 bases, with 21 bases between the two germline ends. The CDR3 bases are TGTGCCACCAGTGCGGGGGGGGCGGAAAGCCATTCTGAAGCTTTCTTT. Translated, it gives CATSAGGAESHSEAFF.

Many counts were recorded for this clonotype. V gene TRBV28 combines with J gene TRBJ1-5; D may be TRBD1 (6 bases). V lost 2 bases and J lost 6, with 11 bases in between. The CDR3 contains 14 residues. Germline CDR1 reads MDHEN; CDR2 reads SYDVKM. CDR3 residues: CASSLVGAGQPQHF. CDR3 sequence (DNA): TGTGCCAGCAGTTTAGTGGGGGCCGGTCAGCCCCAGCATTTT.

J is TRBJ2-7 and V is TRBV6-2 or TRBV6-3, with D unclear. Trimming removed 6 bases from V and 0 bases from J, with 9 bases in between. Germline CDR1 is MNHEY and CDR2 is SVGEGT. The CDR3 is 13 residues long. The CDR3 protein is CASRDPNSYEQYF. CDR3 DNA sequence: TGTGCCAGCAGGGATCCTAACTCCTACGAGCAGTACTTC.

This clonotype was seen at least ten times. The chain recombines TRBV29-1 with TRBJ1-1; tentatively, D is TRBD1 (5 bases). This CDR3 has 13 residues. With 5 bases removed from V and 0 bases from J, the gap between germline ends came to 10 bases. CDR1 and CDR2 (germline): SQVTM, ANQGSEA. CDR3 nucleotide sequence: TGCAGCGTTAGATCGGGGCTGAACACTGAAGCTTTCTTT. The encoded protein is CSVRSGLNTEAFF.

This clonotype has at least ten counts. The rearrangement joins TRBV6-5 to TRBJ1-5; 8 nucleotides match TRBD1. Germline CDR1 is MNHEY and CDR2 is SVGAGI. The CDR3 contains 15 residues. Trimming removed 2 bases from V and 3 bases from J; junction bases left unmatched: 3. The CDR3 coding sequence is TGTGCCAGCAGTTACGAACAGGGGGACAATCAGCCCCAGCATTTT. This encodes CASSYEQGDNQPQHF.

This clonotype has at least ten counts. The chain combines TRBV5-4 with TRBJ2-1; 7 bases map to TRBD2. CDR3 length equals 16 residues. The V gene's germline CDR1 is SGHNT and CDR2 YYREEE (reference sequence). V shed 6 bases, J shed 5 bases, and the junction held 14 bases outside the gene matches. Here the CDR3 reads CASTPGLQTANNEQFF. Written as DNA, the CDR3 is TGTGCCAGCACGCCGGGACTACAAACAGCTAACAATGAGCAGTTCTTC.

This clonotype was counted ten times or more. The chain links TRBV4-3 to TRBJ1-2; 10 nucleotides line up with TRBD1. Germline values: CDR1 LGHNA, CDR2 YSLEER. Trimming took 0 bases from V and 6 from J; bases not matched to a gene: 7. The CDR3 runs 16 residues. DNA of the CDR3: TGCGCCAGCAGCCAAGAGACAGGGGGCAAGATTGATGGCTACACCTTC. It translates to CASSQETGGKIDGYTF.

This clonotype has ten or more counts. J is TRBJ1-2 and V is TRBV19; 8 bases match TRBD1. The CDR3 consists of 13 residues. After removal of 5 bases from V and 7 bases from J, the junction contained 6 bases not matched to a gene. The germline gives CDR1 LNHDA, CDR2 SQIVND (reference sequence). DNA of the CDR3: TGTGCCAGTAGTGCCCAGGGGGCGGGTGGCTACACCTTC. Its translation: CASSAQGAGGYTF.

This clonotype was counted ten times or more. The chain couples TRBV2 to TRBJ2-5, with 14 bases matching TRBD2. The CDR3 length is 17 residues. Germline CDR1 is SNHLY and CDR2 is FYNNEI. Trimming removed 6 bases from V and 1 base from J; junction bases left unmatched: 7. The CDR3 DNA reads as TGTGCCAGCAGATCGGGACTAGCGGGAGTATTCCAAGAGACCCAGTACTTC. As protein: CASRSGLAGVFQETQYF.